One sample yielded the 26 T cell receptor beta chains listed below, sequenced in a study of blood T cell repertoires in COVID-19. Here immunoSEQ multiplex PCR was the method, and the copy in TCRdb shows in-frame clones only, minus some. This table has 95,000 to 150,000 clones, 70% to 90% appearing once. Source material: peripheral blood. Every receptor here comes from a human donor in a cohort sampled during active COVID-19.

This clone was picked up one time. J is TRBJ2-7 and V is TRBV29-1; D is perhaps TRBD2 (5 bases). The CDR3 consists of 14 residues. The V gene lost 6 bases and the J gene lost 4 bases, with 19 bases spanning the gap. Germline CDR1 and CDR2: SQVTM and ANQGSEA. The CDR3 loop is CSVLAAGGRYEQYF. Written as DNA, the CDR3 is TGCAGCGTCCTGGCTGCGGGCGGTAGGTACGAGCAGTACTTC.

The chain uses TRBV14 and TRBJ1-2; TRBD1 matches at 7 bases. Germline V lookup: CDR1 SGHDN, CDR2 FVKESK. Germline trimming cut 5 bases from V and 5 bases from J; bases unmatched to any gene: 11. This CDR3 region has 15 residues. The CDR3 here is CASSSIQGWAYGYTF. The CDR3 coding sequence is TGTGCCAGCAGCTCCATACAGGGGTGGGCTTATGGCTACACCTTC.

This rearrangement joins TRBV9 to TRBJ2-3; weak D call: TRBD2 (6 bases). Germline V lookup: CDR1 SGDLS, CDR2 YYNGEE. This CDR3 is 14 amino acids long. Trimming removed 0 bases from V and 4 bases from J, with 9 bases in between. The CDR3 DNA sequence: TGTGCCAGCAGCGTAGTAGGAGGGGCAGATACGCAGTATTTT. Amino acid sequence: CASSVVGGADTQYF.

This clone was found a few times. Here the CDR3 reads CASSSGTAISNQPQHF. The CDR3 coding sequence is TGTGCCAGCAGTTCCGGGACAGCGATCAGCAATCAGCCCCAGCATTTT. This chain links TRBV27 with TRBJ1-5; 7 bases agree with TRBD1. There are 16 residues in the CDR3. V gave up 4 bases and J gave up 1 base; unmatched junction bases: 7. Per germline, CDR1 MNHEY and CDR2 SMNVEV (reference sequence).

V usage is TRBV6-1 and J usage is TRBJ1-3; D call uncertain. The length of the CDR3 is 16 residues. Deletions cut 3 bases from V and 3 bases from J, with 15 bases between. Looked up from germline, CDR1 is MNHNS and CDR2 is SASEGT. The DNA for the CDR3 is TGTGCCAGCAGTGACAAGTTTACATCTTATGGAAACACCATATATTTT. Its protein is CASSDKFTSYGNTIYF.

This sequence joins TRBV28 and TRBJ1-1; D gene uncertain. Germline V gene data show CDR1 as MDHEN and CDR2 as SYDVKM. The V gene lost 1 base and the J gene lost 2 bases, with 8 bases spanning the gap. The CDR3 is 14 amino acids. The CDR3 protein is CASSLSRINTEAFF. The CDR3 bases are TGTGCCAGCAGTTTATCGCGGATAAACACTGAAGCTTTCTTT.

This chain joins TRBV7-2 and TRBJ2-7, with 9 bases fitting TRBD2. V lost 4 bases and J lost 0; bases outside the gene matches: 1. The CDR3 extends over 14 amino acids. Germline assignment: CDR1 SGHTA and CDR2 FQGNSA. CDR3 coding DNA: TGTGCCAGCAGCTCTAGCGGGGTCTCCTACGAGCAGTACTTC. Translated, it gives CASSSSGVSYEQYF.

The rearrangement links TRBV28 to TRBJ2-1; the match to TRBD2 covers 13 bases. CDR1 is MDHEN and CDR2 is SYDVKM in the germline V gene. CDR3 length: 19 residues. Trimming took 5 bases from V and 0 from J; bases not matched to a gene: 10. The CDR3 loop is CASSTGLAGALSSYNEQFF. The CDR3 DNA reads TGTGCCAGCAGTACAGGACTAGCGGGAGCCCTGAGCTCCTACAATGAGCAGTTCTTC.

This clone was recorded once. This rearrangement joins TRBV10-3 to TRBJ2-7; 7 bases match TRBD1. CDR1 and CDR2 (germline): ENHRY, SYGVKD. This CDR3 region has 16 residues. With 4 bases clipped from V and 5 bases from J, the junction kept 14 bases outside the gene matches. CDR3 in DNA: TGTGCCATCAGTGTAAGACATCACCAGGGGGTAGACGAGCAGTACTTC. Its protein is CAISVRHHQGVDEQYF.

The CDR3 sequence: CASSLAWGREGPDTQYF. CDR3 in DNA: TGTGCCAGCAGCTTAGCTTGGGGGCGGGAGGGCCCAGATACGCAGTATTTT. The chain employs TRBV7-6 and TRBJ2-3; 9 nucleotides match TRBD2. Germline V lookup: CDR1 SGHVS, CDR2 FNYEAQ. The V gene end was trimmed by 0 bases and the J gene end by 4 bases; junction bases not matched to a gene: 8. This CDR3 has 17 amino acids.

The V call is TRBV5-5, the J call TRBJ1-3; D gene ambiguous. CDR3 length equals 14 residues. V was shortened by 4 bases and J by 3 bases, with 11 bases between the two germline ends. Germline V gene lookup returns CDR1 SGHKS and CDR2 YYEKEE (reference sequence). CDR3 in DNA: TGTGCCAGCAGCCCGGGGAATCGTGGAAACACCATATATTTT. It encodes CASSPGNRGNTIYF. The full variable domain, with the rest looked up from reference TRBV5-5 and TRBJ1-3, is DAGVTQSPTHLIKTRGQQVTLRCSPISGHKSVSWYQQVLGQGPQFIFQYYEKEERGRGNFPDRFSARQFPNYSSELNVNALLLGDSALYLCASSPGNRGNTIYFGEGSWLTVV.

V usage is TRBV5-1 and J usage is TRBJ2-1; D is unresolved. The CDR3 loop spans 16 amino acids. V was trimmed by 4 bases and J by 1 base, leaving 15 bases between them. CDR1 is SGHRS, CDR2 YFSETQ, per germline. Here the CDR3 DNA reads TGCGCCAGCAGCAATACTAACCCCGGGTCCTACAATGAGCAGTTCTTC. Translation: CASSNTNPGSYNEQFF.

This chain connects TRBV6-6 to TRBJ1-3; perhaps TRBD1 as D (5 bases). CDR3 length equals 17 residues. Per the germline V gene, CDR1 is MNHNY and CDR2 is SVGAGI (reference sequence). The germline V and J ends were trimmed by 5 bases and 3 bases, with 20 bases remaining between them. The CDR3: CASSHPTGGRYGNTIYF. As DNA, the CDR3 is TGTGCCAGCAGTCACCCTACCGGGGGTCGATATGGAAACACCATATATTTT.

V is TRBV9 and J is TRBJ2-3, with 7 positions matching TRBD1. Germline CDR1 and CDR2: SGDLS and YYNGEE. This CDR3 region has 17 residues. The V gene end was trimmed by 3 bases and the J gene end by 4 bases; junction bases not matched to a gene: 14. The CDR3 DNA follows: TGTGCCAGCAGCGGACAGGGTTCATATCCAACCTCAGATACGCAGTATTTT. It translates to CASSGQGSYPTSDTQYF.

This chain joins TRBV21-1 and TRBJ2-7; the table names TRBD1, a call not compared with the DNA. TRBV21-1 is a pseudogene segment. The CDR3 runs 14 residues. The CDR3: CASSFRDRDYEQYF. The CDR3, as DNA: TGTGCCAGCAGCTTTAGGGACAGGGACTACGAGCAGTACTTC.

On this clone: Distinct nucleotide sequences in the sample also encode this CDR3. This chain uses TRBV12-3 or TRBV12-4 with TRBJ1-5; D remains ambiguous. The CDR3 loop spans 13 amino acids. Trimming shortened V by 1 base and J by 7 bases, and 8 bases separated the two germline ends. The CDR3: CASSLGAGQPQHF. The CDR3 DNA follows: TGTGCCAGCAGTTTAGGAGCGGGGCAGCCCCAGCATTTT.

The V and J genes are TRBV2 and TRBJ1-4; possible D gene TRBD1, 5 bases. Germline values: CDR1 SNHLY, CDR2 FYNNEI. The CDR3 has 14 residues. Trimming pared 10 bases from V and 3 bases from J, leaving 15 bases between. CDR3: CATNGREANEKLFF. The CDR3 DNA sequence: TGTGCCACTAACGGCAGGGAAGCTAATGAAAAACTGTTTTTT.

The chain links TRBV5-1 to TRBJ2-5; D gene unclear. CDR3 length equals 14 residues. V shed 2 bases and J shed 4 bases, with 12 bases lying between them. Germline CDR1 reads SGHRS; CDR2 reads YFSETQ. The CDR3: CASSFAGGVETQYF. CDR3 nucleotide sequence: TGCGCCAGCAGCTTCGCCGGCGGCGTAGAGACCCAGTACTTC.

Here the CDR3 DNA reads TGTGCCAGCAGCTCACGACAGGTGAGCTCCTACGAGCAGTACTTC. Translation: CASSSRQVSSYEQYF. The chain is built from TRBV11-2 and TRBJ2-7; D possibly corresponds to TRBD1 (6 bases). Trimming removed 4 bases from V and 0 bases from J, with 13 bases in between. This CDR3 has 15 amino acids. The germline V gene has CDR1 SGHAT and CDR2 FQNNGV.

To note about this clone: The sample contains more than one DNA sequence encoding this CDR3. DNA for the CDR3: TGTGCCAGCAGTCCTCAGGGTTTGGAGGGGGAGACCCAGTACTTC. Translating it yields CASSPQGLEGETQYF. The V gene is TRBV28, the J gene TRBJ2-5, with D perhaps matching TRBD2 (6 bases). Per the germline V gene, CDR1 is MDHEN and CDR2 is SYDVKM. V lost 5 bases and J 5 bases, leaving 18 bases between the germline ends. This CDR3 has 15 amino acids.

This chain connects TRBV4-1 to TRBJ1-5; 10 bases agree with TRBD1. This CDR3 has 17 amino acids. The germline CDR1 and CDR2 sequences are MGHRA and YSYEKL. V was pared by 2 bases and J by 4 bases, with 8 bases of the junction left unmatched. CDR3 amino acids: CASSQPETGGGNQPQHF. CDR3 nucleotide sequence: TGCGCCAGCAGCCAACCTGAGACAGGGGGCGGAAATCAGCCCCAGCATTTT.

V is TRBV11-1 and J is TRBJ1-2; maybe TRBD1 (6 bases). CDR3 length: 14 residues. V lost 5 bases and J lost 3, with 13 bases in between. CDR1 is SGHAT, CDR2 FQDESV, per germline (reference sequence). CDR3 loop: CASSPGGADYGYTF. The CDR3 nucleotides read TGTGCCAGCAGCCCCGGGGGGGCGGACTATGGCTACACCTTC. Filled out from reference TRBV11-1 and TRBJ1-2, the complete variable domain reads EAEVAQSPRYKITEKSQAVAFWCDPISGHATLYWYRQILGQGPELLVQFQDESVVDDSQLPKDRFSAERLKGVDSTLKIQPAELGDSAMYLCASSPGGADYGYTFGSGTRLTVV.

The rearrangement links TRBV5-1 to TRBJ2-7; weak D call: TRBD2 (5 bases). In germline, CDR1 is SGHRS, CDR2 YFSETQ. V was cut by 0 bases and J by 3 bases, with 16 bases left in between. The CDR3 length is 16 residues. The CDR3 is CASSLGAGRRSYEQYF. In nucleotides, the CDR3 is TGCGCCAGCAGCTTGGGGGCGGGCAGGCGAAGCTACGAGCAGTACTTC.

A single count supports this clone. This chain joins TRBV5-6 and TRBJ2-7; 14 nucleotides align to TRBD2. The CDR3 has 18 amino acids. Germline V gene sequence: CDR1 SGHDT, CDR2 YYEEEE. Losses at the gene ends were 0 bases for V and 0 bases for J; bases not matched to a gene: 5. The DNA for the CDR3 is TGTGCCAGCAGCTTGGGGACTAGCGGGAGGCGAAGCTCCTACGAGCAGTACTTC. Its translation: CASSLGTSGRRSSYEQYF.

The J gene is TRBJ2-3, the V gene TRBV18; 7 positions agree with TRBD2. There are 15 residues in the CDR3. Germline-derived CDR1 and CDR2 are KGHSH and LQKENI. After removal of 2 bases from V and 2 bases from J, the junction contained 4 bases not matched to a gene. CDR3 loop: CASSPVAGDTDTQYF. Written as DNA, the CDR3 is TGTGCCAGCTCACCAGTCGCGGGGGACACAGATACGCAGTATTTT.

J is TRBJ2-1 and V is TRBV5-1, with TRBD2 matching 13 bases. The CDR3 spans 16 residues. Germline V gene data show CDR1 as SGHRS and CDR2 as YFSETQ. Germline trimming cut 4 bases from V and 7 bases from J; bases unmatched to any gene: 8. The CDR3 DNA is TGCGCCAGCAGCGCGCAACTAGCGGGAGGGGGGAATGAGCAGTTCTTC. It is translated as CASSAQLAGGGNEQFF.